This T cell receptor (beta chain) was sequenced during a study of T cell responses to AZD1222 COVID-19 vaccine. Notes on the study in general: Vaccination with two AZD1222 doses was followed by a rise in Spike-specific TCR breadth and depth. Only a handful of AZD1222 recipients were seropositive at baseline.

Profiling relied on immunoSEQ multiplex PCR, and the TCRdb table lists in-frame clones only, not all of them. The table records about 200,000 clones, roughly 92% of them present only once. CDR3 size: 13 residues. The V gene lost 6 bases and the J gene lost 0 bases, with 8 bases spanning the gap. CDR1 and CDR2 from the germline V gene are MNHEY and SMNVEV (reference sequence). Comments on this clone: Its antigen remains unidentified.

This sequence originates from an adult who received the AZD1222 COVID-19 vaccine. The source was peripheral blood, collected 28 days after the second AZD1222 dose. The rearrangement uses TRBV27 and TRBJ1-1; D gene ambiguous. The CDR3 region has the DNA TGTGCCAGCAGGCCGAACCTGAACACTGAAGCTTTCTTT. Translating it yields CASRPNLNTEAFF.